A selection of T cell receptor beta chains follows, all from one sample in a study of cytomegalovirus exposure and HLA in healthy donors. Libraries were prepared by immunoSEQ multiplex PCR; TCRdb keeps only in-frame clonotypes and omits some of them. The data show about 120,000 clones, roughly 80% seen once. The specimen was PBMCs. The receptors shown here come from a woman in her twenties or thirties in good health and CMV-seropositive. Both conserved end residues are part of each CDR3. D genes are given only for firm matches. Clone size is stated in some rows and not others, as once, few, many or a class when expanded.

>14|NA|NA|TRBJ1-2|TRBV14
TGTGCCAGCAGCCATCCCGATAGGGGCCGGGGCTACACCTTC
CASSHPDRGRGYTF
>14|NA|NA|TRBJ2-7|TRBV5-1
TGCGCCAGCAGCTTCGGGACAAACTCCTACGAGCAGTACTTC
CASSFGTNSYEQYF
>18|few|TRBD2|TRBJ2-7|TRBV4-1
TGCGCCAGCAGCCAACGGACTAGCGGGGGGGCCTTGTCCTACGAGCAGTACTTC
CASSQRTSGGALSYEQYF
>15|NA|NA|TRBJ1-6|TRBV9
TGTGCCAGCAGCGCCACAACCAGGGGTGATTCACCCCTCCACTTT
CASSATTRGDSPLHF
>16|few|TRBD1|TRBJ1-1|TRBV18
TGTGCCAGCTCACCACCTACAACAGGGGGAGTCACTGAAGCTTTCTTT
CASSPPTTGGVTEAFF
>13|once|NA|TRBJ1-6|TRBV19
TGTGCCAGTAGGCCTACAGGGTCCACACCTCTCCACTTT
CASRPTGSTPLHF
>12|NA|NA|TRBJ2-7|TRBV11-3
TGTGCCAGCAGCTTAGAAGGGGTAAGGCAGTACTTC
CASSLEGVRQYF
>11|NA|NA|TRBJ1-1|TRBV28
TGTGCCAGCAGTGGGCTGCGAGAAGCTTTCTTT
CASSGLREAFF
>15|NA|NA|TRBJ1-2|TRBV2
TGTGCCAGCAGGACCGACAGGACGATTAACTATGGCTACACCTTC
CASRTDRTINYGYTF
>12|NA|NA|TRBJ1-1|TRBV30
TGTGCCTGGAGTGTAGCGCGGACTGAAGCTTTCTTT
CAWSVARTEAFF
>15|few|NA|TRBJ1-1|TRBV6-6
TGTGCCAGCAGACTAAATCGGATCATGAACACTGAAGCTTTCTTT
CASRLNRIMNTEAFF
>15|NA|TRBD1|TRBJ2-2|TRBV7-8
TGTGCCAGCAGCTTCGAGGGGGCAAACACCGGGGAGCTGTTTTTT
CASSFEGANTGELFF
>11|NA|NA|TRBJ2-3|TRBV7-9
TGTGCCACCCAGGGGACAGATACGCAGTATTTT
CATQGTDTQYF
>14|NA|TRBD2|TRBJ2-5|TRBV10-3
TGTGCCATCAGTGAGGGGGGGGACTTGGAGACCCAGTACTTC
CAISEGGDLETQYF
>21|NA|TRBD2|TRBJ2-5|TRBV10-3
TGTGCCATCAGTGAGGGGAGATACGGGACTAGCGGGGGGCAACCAAAAGAGACCCAGTACTTC
CAISEGRYGTSGGQPKETQYF
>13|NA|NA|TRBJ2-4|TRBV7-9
TGTGCCAGCAGCTTAGTGCGCCAGGGGCTTCAGTACTTC
CASSLVRQGLQYF
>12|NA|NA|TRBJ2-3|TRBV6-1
TGTGCCAGCATTGCGGGGCCAGATACGCAGTATTTT
CASIAGPDTQYF
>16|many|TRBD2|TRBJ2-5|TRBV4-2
TGTGCCAGCAGCCCGCAAACTAGCGGCCGGGGGGAGACCCAGTACTTC
CASSPQTSGRGETQYF
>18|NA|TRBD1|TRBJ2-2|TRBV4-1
TGCGCCAGCAGCCGGACAGTCTTACAGGGGGCTCCCGCCGGGGAGCTGTTTTTT
CASSRTVLQGAPAGELFF
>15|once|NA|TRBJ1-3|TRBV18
TGTGCCAGCTCACGGACCGCAGGGTCTGGAAACACCATATATTTT
CASSRTAGSGNTIYF
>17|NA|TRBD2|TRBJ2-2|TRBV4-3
TGCGCCAGCAGCCAAGAGGGTTACGGGGGGGCCGGCGGGGAGCTGTTTTTT
CASSQEGYGGAGGELFF
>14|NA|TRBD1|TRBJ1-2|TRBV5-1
TGCGCCAGCAGCGGAGGACAGGGTCCTTACGGCTACACCTTC
CASSGGQGPYGYTF
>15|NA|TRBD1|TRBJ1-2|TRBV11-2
TGTGCCAGCAGCTTAGCCAGGCAGGGGGGCTATGGCTACACCTTC
CASSLARQGGYGYTF
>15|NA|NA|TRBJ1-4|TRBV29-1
TGCAGCGTTGTGGAGTCGGCAGGGGTTCATGAAAAACTGTTTTTT
CSVVESAGVHEKLFF
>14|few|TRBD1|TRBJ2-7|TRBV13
TGTGCCAGCAGCCCCCCGGGACAGGCGTACGAGCAGTACTTC
CASSPPGQAYEQYF
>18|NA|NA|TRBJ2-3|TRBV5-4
TGTGCCAGCAGCCTTAGGGGCGGGGGCATCCCTAGCACAGATACGCAGTATTTT
CASSLRGGGIPSTDTQYF
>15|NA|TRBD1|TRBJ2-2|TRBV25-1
TGTGCCAGCAGTGTCCCAGGGGGAGCCACCGGGGAGCTGTTTTTT
CASSVPGGATGELFF
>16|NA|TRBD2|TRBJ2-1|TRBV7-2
TGTGCCAGCAGCCCTCCGGGACTAGCGGGGGGCTTGTCGCAGTTCTTC
CASSPPGLAGGLSQFF
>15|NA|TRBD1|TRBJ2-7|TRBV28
TGTGCCAGCAGTTTAACCGGGACAGGGACCTACGAGCAGTACTTC
CASSLTGTGTYEQYF
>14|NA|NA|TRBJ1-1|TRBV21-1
TGTGCCAGCATCTCCGACAGGGGGCGTACTGAAGCTTTCTTT
CASISDRGRTEAFF
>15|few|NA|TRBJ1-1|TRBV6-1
TGTGCCAGCAGTGTAGGGAGGGACGGTGACACTGAAGCTTTCTTT
CASSVGRDGDTEAFF
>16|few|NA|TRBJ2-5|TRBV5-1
TGCGCCAGCAGCTTGGCCGGGGTCAACAGACAAGAGACCCAGTACTTC
CASSLAGVNRQETQYF
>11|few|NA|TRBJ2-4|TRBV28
TGTGCCAGCAGTTTTTCGAGGGTCTTGGACTTC
CASSFSRVLDF
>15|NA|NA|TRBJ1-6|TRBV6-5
TGTGCCAGCAGCGAGAACAGGGTCAGGGGTTCACCCCTCCACTTT
CASSENRVRGSPLHF
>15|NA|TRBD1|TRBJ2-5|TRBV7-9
TGTGCCAGCACTGCGGGGGACAGGGTGCAAGAGACCCAGTACTTC
CASTAGDRVQETQYF
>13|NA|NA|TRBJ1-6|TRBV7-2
TGTGCCAGCAGCTCGGGAGCGAATTCACCCCTCCACTTT
CASSSGANSPLHF
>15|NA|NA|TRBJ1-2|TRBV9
TGTGCCAGCAGCGTAGGGTCCGGTGGTGACTATGGCTACACCTTC
CASSVGSGGDYGYTF
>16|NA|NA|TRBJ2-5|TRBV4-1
TGCGCCAGCAGCCAACGTTGGCCGGGAAAAGGGTCGGAGCAGTACTTC
CASSQRWPGKGSEQYF
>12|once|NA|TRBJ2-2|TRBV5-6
TGTGCCAGCAGCTTAGGGGCCGGGGAGCTGTTTTTT
CASSLGAGELFF
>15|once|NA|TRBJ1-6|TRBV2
TGTGCCAGCAGTACCTGGGGGACACTTAATTCACCCCTCCACTTT
CASSTWGTLNSPLHF
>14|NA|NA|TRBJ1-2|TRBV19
TGTGCCAGTAGTATAGACGGGACATTTGATGGCTACACCTTC
CASSIDGTFDGYTF
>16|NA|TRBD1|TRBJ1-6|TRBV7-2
TGTGCCAGCAGCCCATGGGACAGGGCCTATAATTCACCCCTCCACTTT
CASSPWDRAYNSPLHF
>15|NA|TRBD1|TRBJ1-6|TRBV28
TGTGCCAGCAGCCGTTCCGACAGGGATAATTCACCCCTCCACTTT
CASSRSDRDNSPLHF